This T cell receptor beta chain was obtained from a study of cytomegalovirus exposure and HLA in healthy donors. Study-level background: An analysis done earlier identified about 100 million unique TCR beta sequences from around 180 million T cells.

As regards this clone: Its antigen is undetermined. A far larger clone is one base from this, pointing to a likely read error.

Primers: 60 Vbeta forward and 13 Jbeta reverse. The data were produced by immunoSEQ multiplex PCR, yet TCRdb's version contains in-frame clones alone and is incomplete. The table has approximately 100,000 clones, about 75% seen once. CDR1 SGHNT and CDR2 YYREEE come from the germline V gene (reference sequence). This CDR3 contains 12 residues. The V and J ends lost 7 bases and 6 bases respectively, with 10 bases between them. Study-wide results and limits: Analyses of presence and absence presupposed an approximately uniform sequencing depth across donors.

The gene calls are TRBV5-4 and TRBJ2-2; D call uncertain. The origin of this receptor is a woman aged 40 to 50 in good health and CMV-seronegative. The specimen sequenced was PBMCs. CDR3 residues: CASGHPAGELFF. DNA for the CDR3: TGTGCCAGCGGCCACCCTGCCGGGGAGCTGTTTTTT.